What follows are 19 T cell receptor beta chains derived from one specimen sequenced in a study of monozygotic twins with inflammatory bowel disease. TCRdb re-analyzed the 5' RACE reads; it lists each CDR3 protein once, without DNA. The sample table includes about 330,000 distinct CDR3 sequences. Sequences were obtained from blood. These receptors all come from a human donor with ulcerative colitis or Crohn's disease, or a healthy co-twin of an affected twin (not recorded which).

This chain links TRBV10-3 with TRBJ2-2; TCRdb lists TRBD1, though no DNA is available to test this call. The length of the CDR3 is 16 residues. Germline V gene sequence: CDR1 ENHRY, CDR2 SYGVKD. CDR3: CAISPILSGGTGELFF.

The J gene is TRBJ2-5, the V gene TRBV5-1. Germline V gives CDR1 SGHRS, CDR2 YFSETQ. There are 16 residues in the CDR3. Here the CDR3 reads CASSLGRDRIQETQYF.

The chain combines TRBV20-1 with TRBJ1-5; TCRdb picks TRBD1, but there is no DNA to check that call. The CDR3 sequence is 13 residues long. Germline CDR1 is DFQATT and CDR2 is SNEGSKA (reference sequence). This CDR3 is CSARPGGNQPQHF.

V gene TRBV19 combines with J gene TRBJ2-2. Germline V CDR1 and CDR2: LNHDA, SQIVND (reference sequence). CDR3 length equals 14 residues. CDR3 sequence: CASMRTANTGELFF. The whole variable domain, remainder taken from reference TRBV19 and TRBJ2-2, is DGGITQSPKYLFRKEGQNVTLSCEQNLNHDAMYWYRQDPGQGLRLIYYSQIVNDFQKGDIAEGYSVSREKKESFPLTVTSAQKNPTAFYLCASMRTANTGELFFGEGSRLTVL.

This chain joins TRBV12-3 or TRBV12-4 and TRBJ2-1. The CDR3 runs to 15 residues. The CDR3: CASSSSGGTYNEQFF.

V and J are TRBV11-2 and TRBJ2-1; lacking DNA, the TRBD2 call made by TCRdb goes unchecked. CDR3 length equals 16 residues. Germline V gives CDR1 SGHAT, CDR2 FQNNGV. This chain's CDR3 is CASSTRGLAVSFEQFF.

V is TRBV6-2 or TRBV6-3 and J is TRBJ2-7. In germline, CDR1 is MNHEY, CDR2 SVGEGT. The CDR3 is 12 residues long. The CDR3 sequence: CASGHNSYEQYF.

This chain joins TRBV10-3 and TRBJ2-7; TCRdb calls TRBD2, which cannot be checked without DNA. Germline V gene sequence: CDR1 ENHRY, CDR2 SYGVKD. This CDR3 is built from 13 residues. CDR3 residues: CAISVGREYEQYF.

This chain connects TRBV28 to TRBJ2-7; the D gene TCRdb calls, TRBD2, cannot be checked with no DNA. Germline lookup yields CDR1 MDHEN and CDR2 SYDVKM. CDR3 length equals 15 residues. The CDR3 protein is CASSFASGRSYEQYF.

The V call is TRBV7-6, the J call TRBJ2-7. The CDR3 runs to 13 residues. Germline assignment: CDR1 SGHVS and CDR2 FNYEAQ. CDR3: CASSYDTPYEQYF.

This chain uses TRBV24-1 with TRBJ2-1; TCRdb lists TRBD2, though no DNA is available to test this call. The CDR3 extends over 16 amino acids. CDR1 and CDR2 (germline): KGHDR, SFDVKD. The CDR3 region is CATSDLAGALYNEQFF.

The V and J genes are TRBV19 and TRBJ1-1; TCRdb's D call, TRBD1, is unchecked because there is no DNA. The CDR3 spans 16 residues. Germline V gives CDR1 LNHDA, CDR2 SQIVND (reference sequence). CDR3 amino acids: CASSVTGEGLNTEAFF.

The chain is built from TRBV7-6 and TRBJ1-1; the TCRdb D gene call, TRBD1, has no DNA to confirm it. The CDR3 covers 15 residues. Germline V gives CDR1 SGHVS, CDR2 FNYEAQ. The CDR3 reads CASSLDHRAGAEAFF.

The chain uses TRBV2 and TRBJ1-1; TCRdb's D call, TRBD1, is unchecked because there is no DNA. The CDR3 spans 15 residues. Germline V CDR1 and CDR2: SNHLY, FYNNEI. The CDR3 reads CASSMRQGLNTEAFF.

V is TRBV20-1 and J is TRBJ2-1; TCRdb designates TRBD2, a call that cannot be tested without DNA. The V gene's germline CDR1 is DFQATT and CDR2 SNEGSKA (reference sequence). CDR3 size: 15 residues. CDR3 loop: CSARGGLASYNEQFF.

This sequence joins TRBV27 and TRBJ2-3. Germline CDR1 and CDR2: MNHEY and SMNVEV (reference sequence). The CDR3 length is 13 residues. The CDR3 loop is CASSLIGTDTQYF.

The V and J genes are TRBV20-1 and TRBJ1-2. Germline CDR1 and CDR2: DFQATT and SNEGSKA (reference sequence). CDR3 length equals 14 residues. The CDR3 loop reads CSARGFRALYGYTF.

The rearrangement joins TRBV10-3 to TRBJ2-5; the TCRdb D gene call, TRBD1, has no DNA to confirm it. The length of the CDR3 is 15 residues. Per the germline V gene, CDR1 is ENHRY and CDR2 is SYGVKD. This CDR3 is CAISGFGDRQETQYF.

This chain joins TRBV2 and TRBJ2-7; TCRdb gives TRBD2 as the D gene, but with no DNA this cannot be confirmed. CDR1 is SNHLY, CDR2 FYNNEI, per germline. The CDR3 is 13 amino acids. This CDR3 reads CASTQLANYEQYF. Filled out from reference TRBV2 and TRBJ2-7, the complete variable domain reads EPEVTQTPSHQVTQMGQEVILRCVPISNHLYFYWYRQILGQKVEFLVSFYNNEISEKSEIFDDQFSVERPDGSNFTLKIRSTKLEDSAMYFCASTQLANYEQYFGPGTRLTVT.